The 20 T cell receptor beta chains below come from one sample, sequenced in a study of T-cell memory formation after mild COVID-19. From the 5' RACE reads, TCRdb called clonotypes with MiXCR, one entry per CDR3 protein. Of fewer than 400,000 distinct CDR3 sequences listed, about an eighth were seen once; the top ten hold 20% to 25%. The sequencing sample was made of PBMCs or a T cell subset sorted from them (not recorded which). Source of these receptors: a man between 18 and 29 years old who had mild COVID-19 (a few samples of this study predate the infection). Cell type and time point are not known.

The chain couples TRBV9 to TRBJ2-5; 9 bases align to TRBD1. The germline CDR1 and CDR2 sequences are SGDLS and YYNGEE. This CDR3 spans 13 amino acids. With 4 bases clipped from V and 7 bases from J, the junction kept 5 bases outside the gene matches. CDR3 nucleotides: TGTGCCAGCAGCCCACAGGGGGCAGGGACCCAGTACTTC. Its translation is CASSPQGAGTQYF. Looking up the rest from reference TRBV9 and TRBJ2-5 gives the full variable domain: DSGVTQTPKHLITATGQRVTLRCSPRSGDLSVYWYQQSLDQGLQFLIQYYNGEERAKGNILERFSAQQFPDLHSELNLSSLELGDSALYFCASSPQGAGTQYFGPGTRLLVL.

The chain has TRBV7-8 and TRBJ2-1; D is perhaps TRBD2 (7 bases). Germline V gene sequence: CDR1 SGHVS, CDR2 FQNEAQ. V dropped 5 bases and J dropped 4 bases, with 12 bases sitting between them. CDR3 length equals 14 residues. The CDR3 here is CASSDRGAYNEQFF. The CDR3 region has the DNA TGTGCCAGCAGCGACCGGGGGGCTTACAATGAGCAGTTCTTC.

This clonotype turned up a few times. The chain employs TRBV5-1 and TRBJ2-5, with D perhaps matching TRBD2 (5 bases). The CDR3 consists of 15 residues. Germline-derived CDR1 and CDR2 are SGHRS and YFSETQ. V was cut by 1 base and J by 2 bases, with 12 bases left in between. CDR3 sequence (DNA): TGCGCCAGCAGCTTGAATGGGGAGAGGCAAGAGACCCAGTACTTC. Translating it yields CASSLNGERQETQYF.

The chain recombines TRBV5-1 with TRBJ2-3; D is undetermined. CDR1 and CDR2 from the germline V gene are SGHRS and YFSETQ. V lost 5 bases and J 0 bases, leaving 7 bases between the germline ends. The CDR3 loop spans 13 amino acids. The CDR3 nucleotides read TGCGCCAGCAGAGAACGAAGCACAGATACGCAGTATTTT. Protein: CASRERSTDTQYF.

The chain recombines TRBV6-6 with TRBJ2-5, with D hard to call. The V gene's germline CDR1 is MNHNY and CDR2 SVGAGI (reference sequence). With 5 bases removed from V and 2 bases from J, the gap between germline ends came to 6 bases. The CDR3 sequence is 12 residues long. The CDR3 nucleotides are TGTGCCAGCAGTAAACTTCAAGAGACCCAGTACTTC. Translation: CASSKLQETQYF.

Only a few counts were recorded for this clonotype. The rearrangement joins TRBV7-2 to TRBJ1-2; D perhaps matches TRBD1 (5 bases). Trimming left V 7 bases short and J 4 bases short, with 16 bases between. Germline V gives CDR1 SGHTA, CDR2 FQGNSA. CDR3 length equals 14 residues. For the CDR3, the DNA is TGTGCCAGCAACGAAATTGGGGGATTCTATGGCTACACCTTC. Translated, it gives CASNEIGGFYGYTF.

This clonotype was observed a handful of times. The rearrangement uses TRBV11-2 and TRBJ2-2, with a possible D match to TRBD1 (6 bases). The germline V and J ends were trimmed by 6 bases and 1 base, with 9 bases remaining between them. The CDR3 sequence is 14 residues long. Germline V gene data show CDR1 as SGHAT and CDR2 as FQNNGV. CDR3 coding DNA: TGTGCCAGCAGAAAACAGGGGAACACCGGGGAGCTGTTTTTT. Protein sequence: CASRKQGNTGELFF. The entire variable domain, with the rest obtained from reference TRBV11-2 and TRBJ2-2, is as follows: EAGVAQSPRYKIIEKRQSVAFWCNPISGHATLYWYQQILGQGPKLLIQFQNNGVVDDSQLPKDRFSAERLKGVDSTLKIQPAKLEDSAVYLCASRKQGNTGELFFGEGSRLTVL.

This clonotype appeared a few times. The genes are TRBV7-8 and TRBJ2-5, with D possibly TRBD2 on 6 matching bases. Germline CDR1 reads SGHVS; CDR2 reads FQNEAQ. The CDR3 consists of 14 residues. Trimming took 10 bases from V and 5 from J, leaving 20 bases between them. The CDR3 sequence is CATGSGKQRETQYF. Here the CDR3 DNA reads TGTGCCACCGGGAGTGGAAAACAGAGGGAGACCCAGTACTTC.

The chain uses TRBV12-3 or TRBV12-4 and TRBJ1-5; no definite D call. Trimming took 3 bases from V and 3 from J, leaving 6 bases between them. The CDR3 has 13 amino acids. Here the CDR3 reads CASSFRTNQPQHF. In DNA form, the CDR3 reads TGTGCCAGCAGTTTCCGAACCAATCAGCCCCAGCATTTT.

This clonotype was observed a few times. The CDR3 protein is CASSRGAYEQYV. In DNA form, the CDR3 reads TGTGCCAGCAGTCGGGGGGCCTACGAGCAGTACGTC. This chain links TRBV6-2 or TRBV6-3 with TRBJ2-7, with 7 nucleotides matching TRBD2. This CDR3 is 12 amino acids long. The junction had 0 bases not matched to a gene; V was cut back by 5 bases and J by 2 bases. Germline V lookup: CDR1 MNHEY, CDR2 SVGEGT.

This clonotype showed up just a few times. The chain carries TRBV20-1 and TRBJ2-1; 10 bases line up with TRBD2. There are 14 residues in the CDR3. The ends lost 5 bases at V and 7 bases at J; junction bases unmatched: 8. The germline CDR1 and CDR2 sequences are DFQATT and SNEGSKA (reference sequence). This chain's CDR3 is CSAPAGGPWNEQFF. DNA for the CDR3: TGCAGTGCTCCAGCGGGGGGGCCTTGGAATGAGCAGTTCTTC.

V and J are TRBV6-2 or TRBV6-3 and TRBJ1-2; no clear D. Germline CDR1 and CDR2: MNHEY and SVGEGT. The CDR3 length is 12 residues. The V end lost 4 bases, the J end lost 5 bases, and 8 bases lay between the germline ends. The CDR3 nucleotides are TGTGCCAGCAGTTGGCCTATTTATGGCTACACCTTC. It codes for CASSWPIYGYTF.

The V gene is TRBV18, the J gene TRBJ1-4; possible D gene TRBD1, 6 bases. The CDR3 consists of 17 residues. Germline values: CDR1 KGHSH, CDR2 LQKENI. V was clipped by 6 bases and J by 0 bases, with 17 bases between them. For the CDR3, the DNA is TGTGCCAGCTCGCCGCGGACAGAACCTGCAACTAATGAAAAACTGTTTTTT. It encodes CASSPRTEPATNEKLFF.

V and J are TRBV25-1 and TRBJ2-5, with 10 bases identical to TRBD2. The CDR3 consists of 16 residues. Germline assignment: CDR1 MGHDK and CDR2 SYGVNS. V lost 6 bases to trimming and J lost 5 bases; unmatched junction nucleotides: 12. The CDR3 protein is CASSAPSGRAGETQYF. The CDR3 nucleotides read TGTGCCAGCAGCGCCCCAAGCGGGAGGGCCGGGGAGACCCAGTACTTC.

This rearrangement joins TRBV27 to TRBJ1-1, with D tentatively TRBD1 (5 bases). CDR3 size: 12 residues. The germline CDR1 and CDR2 sequences are MNHEY and SMNVEV (reference sequence). V lost 9 bases to trimming and J lost 8 bases, with 16 bases between them. The CDR3 loop reads CASLGGTGEAFF. The DNA of the CDR3 is TGTGCCAGTTTGGGAGGGACGGGGGAAGCTTTCTTT.

This clonotype turned up a few times. This rearrangement joins TRBV7-9 to TRBJ1-2; no clear D gene. With 1 base removed from V and 4 bases from J, the gap between germline ends came to 13 bases. CDR1 and CDR2 (germline): SEHNR, FQNEAQ (reference sequence). This CDR3 has 15 residues. The CDR3 sequence is CASSLGSSPGYGYTF. The CDR3 bases are TGTGCCAGCAGCTTAGGATCCAGTCCGGGCTATGGCTACACCTTC.

This clonotype was observed many times. J is TRBJ1-1 and V is TRBV10-3; D is uncertain. Germline CDR1 ENHRY, CDR2 SYGVKD. V dropped 6 bases and J dropped 0 bases, with 8 bases sitting between them. This CDR3 contains 13 residues. CDR3 DNA: TGTGCCATCAGGGCAGAATTGAACACTGAAGCTTTCTTT. As protein: CAIRAELNTEAFF.

In this sample, this clonotype turned up a few times. This chain links TRBV2 with TRBJ1-2; tentatively, D is TRBD1 (5 bases). The CDR3 spans 12 residues. V dropped 6 bases and J dropped 5 bases, with 10 bases sitting between them. CDR1 SNHLY and CDR2 FYNNEI come from the germline V gene. The CDR3 nucleotides read TGTGCCAGCAGGGGGGACGAGTATGGCTACACCTTC. It yields the protein CASRGDEYGYTF.

This clonotype showed up just a few times. This rearrangement joins TRBV12-3 or TRBV12-4 to TRBJ2-5; possible D gene TRBD2, 5 bases. This CDR3 is 14 amino acids long. V gave up 1 base and J gave up 0 bases, with 6 bases separating them. The chain's CDR3 is CASSLGGHQETQYF. In DNA form, the CDR3 reads TGTGCCAGCAGTTTAGGAGGGCACCAAGAGACCCAGTACTTC.

The chain links TRBV7-2 to TRBJ2-2; D is perhaps TRBD2 (5 bases). This CDR3 is 15 amino acids long. V gave up 1 base and J gave up 2 bases, with 8 bases separating them. Germline CDR1 is SGHTA and CDR2 is FQGNSA. The CDR3 region is CASSLDGVNTGELFF. The CDR3 DNA reads TGTGCCAGCAGCTTAGACGGGGTCAACACCGGGGAGCTGTTTTTT.